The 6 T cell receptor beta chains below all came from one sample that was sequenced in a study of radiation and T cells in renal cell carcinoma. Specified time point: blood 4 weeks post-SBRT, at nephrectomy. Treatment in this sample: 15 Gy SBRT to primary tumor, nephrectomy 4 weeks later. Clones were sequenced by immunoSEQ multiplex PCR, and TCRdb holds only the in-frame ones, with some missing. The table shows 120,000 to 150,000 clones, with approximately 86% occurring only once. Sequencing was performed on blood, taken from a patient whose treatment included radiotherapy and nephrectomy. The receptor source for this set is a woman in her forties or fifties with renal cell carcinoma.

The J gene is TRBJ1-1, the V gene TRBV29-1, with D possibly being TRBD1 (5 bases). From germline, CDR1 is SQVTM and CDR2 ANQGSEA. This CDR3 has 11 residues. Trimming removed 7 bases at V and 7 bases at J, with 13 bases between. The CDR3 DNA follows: TGCAGCGCTGGGACGGAATTTGAAGCTTTCTTT. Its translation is CSAGTEFEAFF.

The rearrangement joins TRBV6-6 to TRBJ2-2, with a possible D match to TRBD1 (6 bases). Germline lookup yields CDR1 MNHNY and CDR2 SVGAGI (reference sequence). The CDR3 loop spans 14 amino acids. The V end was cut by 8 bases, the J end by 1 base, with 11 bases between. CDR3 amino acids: CASSGTMNTGELFF. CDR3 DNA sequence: TGTGCCAGCTCGGGGACAATGAACACCGGGGAGCTGTTTTTT.

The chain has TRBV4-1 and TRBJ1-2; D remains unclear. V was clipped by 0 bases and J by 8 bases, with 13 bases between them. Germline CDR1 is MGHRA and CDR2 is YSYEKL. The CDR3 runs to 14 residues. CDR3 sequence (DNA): TGCGCCAGCAGCCAAGATTCGAGGCGCCGAGGCTACACCTTC. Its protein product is CASSQDSRRRGYTF.

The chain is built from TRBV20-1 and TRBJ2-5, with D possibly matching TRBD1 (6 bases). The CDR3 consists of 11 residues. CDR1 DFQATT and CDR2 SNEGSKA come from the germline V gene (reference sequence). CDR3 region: CRVGGSETQYF. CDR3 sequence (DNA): TGCAGAGTAGGGGGTTCAGAGACCCAGTACTTC.

CDR3 sequence: CASSLASGDNTGELFF. CDR3 DNA: TGCGCCAGCAGCTTGGCCAGCGGGGACAACACCGGGGAGCTGTTTTTT. V and J are TRBV5-1 and TRBJ2-2, with 7 bases lining up with TRBD2. Germline CDR1 SGHRS, CDR2 YFSETQ. J lost 2 bases, V lost 0 bases, and 4 bases had no gene match. This CDR3 has 16 amino acids.

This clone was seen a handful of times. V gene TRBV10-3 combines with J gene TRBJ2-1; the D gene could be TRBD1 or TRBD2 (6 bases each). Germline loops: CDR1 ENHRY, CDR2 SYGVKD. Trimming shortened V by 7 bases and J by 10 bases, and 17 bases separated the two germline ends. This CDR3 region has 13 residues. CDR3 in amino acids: CAITQGTRSEQFF. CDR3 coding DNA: TGTGCCATCACGCAGGGGACTCGGAGCGAGCAGTTCTTC.